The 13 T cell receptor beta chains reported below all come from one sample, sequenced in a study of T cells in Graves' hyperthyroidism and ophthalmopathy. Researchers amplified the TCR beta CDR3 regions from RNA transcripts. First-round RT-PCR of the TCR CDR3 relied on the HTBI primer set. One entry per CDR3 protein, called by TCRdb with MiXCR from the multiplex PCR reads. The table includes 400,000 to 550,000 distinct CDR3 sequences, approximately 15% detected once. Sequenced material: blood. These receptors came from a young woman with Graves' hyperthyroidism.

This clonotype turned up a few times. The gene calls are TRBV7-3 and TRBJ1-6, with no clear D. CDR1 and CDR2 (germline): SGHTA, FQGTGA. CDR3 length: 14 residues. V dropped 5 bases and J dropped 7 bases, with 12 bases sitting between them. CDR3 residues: CASSPGTWNSPLHF. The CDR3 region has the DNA TGTGCCAGCAGCCCGGGCACTTGGAATTCACCCCTCCACTTT.

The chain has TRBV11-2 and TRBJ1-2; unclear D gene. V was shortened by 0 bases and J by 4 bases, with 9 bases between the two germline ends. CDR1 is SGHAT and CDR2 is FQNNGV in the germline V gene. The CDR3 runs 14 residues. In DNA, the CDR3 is TGTGCCAGCAGCTTAGATGCAGCGGTCTATGGCTACACCTTC. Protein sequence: CASSLDAAVYGYTF.

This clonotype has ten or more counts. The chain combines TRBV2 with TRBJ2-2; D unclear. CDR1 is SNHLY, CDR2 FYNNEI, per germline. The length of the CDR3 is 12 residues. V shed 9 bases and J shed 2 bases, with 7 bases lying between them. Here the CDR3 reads CASLYNTGELFF. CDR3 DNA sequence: TGTGCCAGTCTCTATAACACCGGGGAGCTGTTTTTT. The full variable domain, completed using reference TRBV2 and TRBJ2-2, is EPEVTQTPSHQVTQMGQEVILRCVPISNHLYFYWYRQILGQKVEFLVSFYNNEISEKSEIFDDQFSVERPDGSNFTLKIRSTKLEDSAMYFCASLYNTGELFFGEGSRLTVL.

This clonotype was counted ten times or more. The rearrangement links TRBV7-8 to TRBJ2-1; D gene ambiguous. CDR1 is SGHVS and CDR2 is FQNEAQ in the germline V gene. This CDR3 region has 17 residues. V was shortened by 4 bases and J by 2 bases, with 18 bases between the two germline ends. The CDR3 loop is CASSYKTVGLTYNEQFF. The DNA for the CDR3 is TGTGCCAGCAGCTACAAGACGGTGGGGTTAACCTACAATGAGCAGTTCTTC.

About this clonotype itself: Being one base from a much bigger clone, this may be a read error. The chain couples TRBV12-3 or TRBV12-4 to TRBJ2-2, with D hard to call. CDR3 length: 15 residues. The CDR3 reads CAISEKAPNTGELFF. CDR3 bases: TGTGCCATCAGTGAGAAAGCTCCCAACACCGGGGAGCTGTTTTTT.

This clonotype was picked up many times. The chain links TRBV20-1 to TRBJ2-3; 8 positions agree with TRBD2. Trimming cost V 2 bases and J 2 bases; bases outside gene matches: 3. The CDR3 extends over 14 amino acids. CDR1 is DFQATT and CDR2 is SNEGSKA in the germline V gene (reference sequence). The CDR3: CSARRAGVTDTQYF. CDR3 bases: TGCAGTGCTAGACGAGCGGGGGTCACAGATACGCAGTATTTT.

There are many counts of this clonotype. CDR3 sequence reads: CASSSGAGGGNEQFF. Written as DNA, the CDR3 is TGTGCCAGCAGCTCCGGAGCGGGGGGGGGCAATGAGCAGTTCTTC. The chain carries TRBV28 and TRBJ2-1, with TRBD2 matching over 10 bases. V gave up 6 bases and J gave up 6 bases; unmatched junction bases: 8. Per germline, CDR1 MDHEN and CDR2 SYDVKM. This CDR3 comprises 15 residues. Variable domain in full (rest from reference TRBV28 and TRBJ2-1): DVKVTQSSRYLVKRTGEKVFLECVQDMDHENMFWYRQDPGLGLRLIYFSYDVKMKEKGDIPEGYSVSREKKERFSLILESASTNQTSMYLCASSSGAGGGNEQFFGPGTRLTVL.

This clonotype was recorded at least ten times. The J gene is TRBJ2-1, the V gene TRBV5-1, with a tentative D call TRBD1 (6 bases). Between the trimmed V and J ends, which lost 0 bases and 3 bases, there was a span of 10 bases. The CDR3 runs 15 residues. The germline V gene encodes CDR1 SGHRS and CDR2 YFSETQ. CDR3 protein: CASSLGQGHYNEQFF. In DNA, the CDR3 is TGCGCCAGCAGCTTGGGGCAGGGGCACTACAATGAGCAGTTCTTC.

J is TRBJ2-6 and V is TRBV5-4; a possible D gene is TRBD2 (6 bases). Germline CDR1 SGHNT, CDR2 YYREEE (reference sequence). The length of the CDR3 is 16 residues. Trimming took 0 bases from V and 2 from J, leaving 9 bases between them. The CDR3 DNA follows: TGTGCCAGCAGCTTGGTAGGGGAGGCTGGGGCCAACGTCCTGACTTTC. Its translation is CASSLVGEAGANVLTF.

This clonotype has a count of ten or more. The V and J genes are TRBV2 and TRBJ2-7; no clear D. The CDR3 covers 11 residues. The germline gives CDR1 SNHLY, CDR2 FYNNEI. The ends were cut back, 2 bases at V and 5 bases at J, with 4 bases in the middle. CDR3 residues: CASSETHEQYV. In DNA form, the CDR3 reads TGTGCCAGCAGTGAAACTCACGAGCAGTACGTC.

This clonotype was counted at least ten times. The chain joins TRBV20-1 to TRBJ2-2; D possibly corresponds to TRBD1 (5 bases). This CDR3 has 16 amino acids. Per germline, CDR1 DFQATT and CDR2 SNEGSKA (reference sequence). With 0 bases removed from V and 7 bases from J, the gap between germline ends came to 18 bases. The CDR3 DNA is TGCAGTGCTAGAGATGTGGGAAAAGGGGAAGGCGGGGAGCTGTTTTTT. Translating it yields CSARDVGKGEGGELFF.

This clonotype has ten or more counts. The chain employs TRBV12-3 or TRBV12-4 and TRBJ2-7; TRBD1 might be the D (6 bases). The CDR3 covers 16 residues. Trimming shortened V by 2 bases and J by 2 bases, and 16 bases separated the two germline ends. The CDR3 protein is CASSLKFWTVPYEQYV. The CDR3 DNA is TGTGCCAGCAGTTTAAAATTTTGGACAGTACCCTACGAGCAGTACGTC.

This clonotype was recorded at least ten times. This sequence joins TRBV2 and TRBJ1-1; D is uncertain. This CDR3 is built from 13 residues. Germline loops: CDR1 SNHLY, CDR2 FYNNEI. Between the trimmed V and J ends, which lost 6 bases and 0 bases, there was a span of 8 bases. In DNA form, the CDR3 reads TGTGCCAGCAGATGGGCAATGAACACTGAAGCTTTCTTT. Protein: CASRWAMNTEAFF. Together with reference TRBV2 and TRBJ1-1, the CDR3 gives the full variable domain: EPEVTQTPSHQVTQMGQEVILRCVPISNHLYFYWYRQILGQKVEFLVSFYNNEISEKSEIFDDQFSVERPDGSNFTLKIRSTKLEDSAMYFCASRWAMNTEAFFGQGTRLTVV.